This T cell receptor (beta chain) was sequenced during a study of blood T cell repertoires in COVID-19. For the study at large: From T cells, B-cell-depleted T cells, or PBMCs came the material, which was cDNA or gDNA.

Sequencing used immunoSEQ multiplex PCR; TCRdb keeps in-frame clones, though not all of them. The sample has around 330,000 clones; about 88% are singletons. Adults between roughly 18 and 90 years of age took part from 24 US areas. Cohort allocation depended upon clinical history that participants reported. Each recovered donor of Cohort 3 presented with two negative PCRs, clearance, or symptom resolution. The CDR3 length is 14 residues. V dropped 4 bases and J dropped 6; count of bases not matched to a gene: 8. CDR1 MNHEY and CDR2 SVGAGI come from the germline V gene. This clonotype was sampled from a man in his sixties who had recovered from COVID-19. The sample taken for sequencing was PBMCs or T cells enriched from blood (not recorded which). V gene TRBV6-5 combines with J gene TRBJ1-2; 7 bases match TRBD1. CDR3 protein: CASSFAQGVNGYTF. The CDR3 region has the DNA TGTGCCAGCAGTTTCGCCCAGGGGGTAAATGGCTACACCTTC.